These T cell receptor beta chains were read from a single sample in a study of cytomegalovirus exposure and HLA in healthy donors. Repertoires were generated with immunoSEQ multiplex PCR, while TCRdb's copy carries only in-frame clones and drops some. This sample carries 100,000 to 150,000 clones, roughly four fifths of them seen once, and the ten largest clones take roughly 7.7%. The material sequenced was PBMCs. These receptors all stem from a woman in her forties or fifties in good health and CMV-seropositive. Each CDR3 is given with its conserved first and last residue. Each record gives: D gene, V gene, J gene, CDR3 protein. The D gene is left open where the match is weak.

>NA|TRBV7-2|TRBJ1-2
CASSLARQARYSF
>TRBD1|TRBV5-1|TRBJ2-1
CASSSDRVENEQFF
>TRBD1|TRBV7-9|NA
CASSLGDRVNSEQYF
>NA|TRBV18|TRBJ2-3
CASSLGQTTDTQYF
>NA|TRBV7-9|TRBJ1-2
CASSLGGGTANYGYTF
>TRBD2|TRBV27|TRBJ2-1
CASSPGTSLYNEQFF
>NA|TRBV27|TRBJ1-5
CASSIRQGNQPQHF
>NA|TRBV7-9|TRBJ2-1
CASSSGQRGDNEQLF
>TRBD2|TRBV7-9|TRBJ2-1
CASGTRGANEQFF
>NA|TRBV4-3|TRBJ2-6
CASSQEGWPRANVLTF
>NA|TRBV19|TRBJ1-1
CASGAPTYPEAFF
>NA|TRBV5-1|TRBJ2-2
CASSGGLNTGELFF
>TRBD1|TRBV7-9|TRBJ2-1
CASRDYSGTGRGEQFF
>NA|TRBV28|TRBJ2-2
CASTPASAFTGELFF
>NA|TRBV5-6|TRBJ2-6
CASSRRGSSGANVLTF
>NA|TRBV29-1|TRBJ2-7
CSVADSSYEQYF
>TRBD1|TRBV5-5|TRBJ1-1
CASSRGQGAQGEAFF
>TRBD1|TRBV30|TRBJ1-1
CAWRGLGTGVAFF
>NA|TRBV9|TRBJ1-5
CASSYPLRDPVSNQPQHF
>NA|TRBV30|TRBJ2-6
CAWSVKGYGIGANGLTF
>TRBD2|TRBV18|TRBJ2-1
CASSPSGGSYNEQFF
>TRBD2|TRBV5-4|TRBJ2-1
CASSSPTSGVYNEQFF
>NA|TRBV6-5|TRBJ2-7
CASSYSGQGSGKEYF
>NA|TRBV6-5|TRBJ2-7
CASSYRGEQYF